This T cell receptor (beta chain) was observed in a study of kidney transplant recipient with SARS-CoV-2 infection. TCRdb re-analysed the reads in MiXCR, keeping a single row per CDR3 protein. The table records 200,000 to 300,000 distinct CDR3 sequences, more than 25% of them present only once. This CDR3 is built from 16 residues. CDR1 is GTSNPN, CDR2 SVGIG, per germline (reference sequence). Trimming stripped 4 bases from V and 4 bases from J, with 22 bases between. This clonotype was observed at least ten times. This receptor was identified in a male patient in his 30s who had COVID-19 and was a kidney transplant recipient. A share of the T cells may be of graft donor origin. The chain employs TRBV30 and TRBJ1-2; D not resolved. The sequencing used a blood sample, collected at baseline and on approximately day 120 from a kidney transplant recipient. The DNA for the CDR3 is TGTGCCTGGACAAACTCGCGTTATAGAAAGACCTATGGCTACACCTTC. Translating gives CAWTNSRYRKTYGYTF.